This T cell receptor beta chain was captured in a study of cytomegalovirus exposure and HLA in healthy donors. Overall study results and limits: The authors confirmed in vitro that a few CMV-associated chains were specific for CMV antigens. Rare TCR sequences predominated, though certain public TCRs were found in many donors.

It was with 60 Vbeta and 13 Jbeta primers that the PCR ran. The method was immunoSEQ multiplex PCR; TCRdb's version includes in-frame clones alone and lacks a portion of them. In the table there are over 130,000 clones, around four fifths of which are singletons. This clone was seen a few times. Its matching antigen is unknown. With V trimmed by 2 bases and J by 3 bases, 3 bases remained unmatched. The CDR3 length is 15 residues. Per germline, CDR1 SGHNT and CDR2 YYREEE (reference sequence). At collection, donors were nominally healthy, but unrecorded immune exposures were probable. Sequenced material: PBMCs. This sequence originates from a man in his thirties or forties in good health and CMV-seropositive. This chain uses TRBV5-4 with TRBJ2-1, with 9 nucleotides matching TRBD1. The chain's CDR3 is CASSFTGGFYNEQFF. CDR3 bases: TGTGCCAGCAGCTTTACAGGGGGCTTCTACAATGAGCAGTTCTTC.